This TCR beta chain was profiled in a study of PD-1 blockade in classical Hodgkin lymphoma. Study-wide results and caveats: At baseline, newly diagnosed patients reportedly showed less TCR diversity than healthy donors. Differences between repertoires have undefined causes, possibly disease activity or prior therapy.

The CDR3 extends over 14 amino acids. The germline V gene has CDR1 MNHEY and CDR2 SVGAGI. J lost 3 bases, V lost 2 bases, and 3 bases had no gene match. On this clone itself: The antigen is unknown.

TCRdb's copy holds only in-frame clones and misses some; the assay was immunoSEQ multiplex PCR. The table has 11,000 to 15,000 clones, 91% seen once. Time point here: newly diagnosed, previously untreated cHL patient sample. Magnetic negative selection was used to purify CD8+ T cells from thawed PBMCs. Untreated, newly diagnosed classical Hodgkin lymphoma PBMCs served for comparison. The material sequenced was CD8+ T cells from blood. V is TRBV6-5 and J is TRBJ2-7, with TRBD2 matching over 8 bases. This TCR was recovered from a human donor with classical Hodgkin lymphoma. CDR3: CASSYTGTSYEQYF. The CDR3 coding sequence is TGTGCCAGCAGTTACACCGGGACTAGCTACGAGCAGTACTTC.